This T cell receptor (beta chain) stems from a study of cytomegalovirus exposure and HLA in healthy donors. Notes on the study in general: Most of the TCR beta V segments (in an earlier analysis) were productive either about 87% or about 30% of the time. Being indistinguishable, some V segments were excluded, TRBV6-2 and TRBV6-3 among them. There were 164 TCR beta chains listed as cytomegalovirus-associated.

Per the germline V gene, CDR1 is SGHTA and CDR2 is FQGNSA. V was clipped by 0 bases and J by 2 bases; unmatched bases: 7. The CDR3 is 16 amino acids. Primers for the PCR totalled 60 Vbeta and 13 Jbeta. Method: immunoSEQ multiplex PCR; TCRdb's copy keeps in-frame clones and lacks some. Of some 150,000 clones in the sample, 79% were seen once. To note about this clone: Its antigen remains unidentified.

Nominally healthy donors provided the samples, though records likely missed some immune exposures. The clonotype originates from a woman aged 45-65 years in good health and CMV-seronegative. The V and J genes are TRBV7-2 and TRBJ2-7, with 7 positions matching TRBD1. Sequencing was carried out using PBMCs. The CDR3 region is CASSLAPTGVTYEQYF. CDR3 coding DNA: TGTGCCAGCAGCTTAGCCCCAACAGGGGTTACCTACGAGCAGTACTTC.